The rows below give T cell receptor beta chains drawn from one sample of a study of cytomegalovirus exposure and HLA in healthy donors. Using immunoSEQ multiplex PCR, the repertoire was profiled, and TCRdb retains in-frame clones only, with some absent. Of some 140,000 clones detected, 65% to 85% appear once; the ten largest clones hold about 1%. Sequencing was performed on PBMCs. These receptors were collected from a man between 18 and 35 years old in good health and CMV-seronegative. CDR3s leave out the opening cysteine and the closing phenylalanine or tryptophan. The D gene is left open where the match is weak.

D gene	V gene	J gene	CDR3 protein
TRBD1	TRBV6-1	TRBJ1-2	ASSEAGTGGLGYGYT
TRBD1	TRBV7-2	TRBJ1-6	ASSSWTGASYNSPLH
NA	TRBV27	TRBJ2-7	ASSLGSGFYEQY
TRBD2	TRBV5-1	TRBJ2-5	ASSFRQRGYQETQY
NA	TRBV9	TRBJ1-4	ASSVAEGSEKLF
NA	TRBV10-3	TRBJ1-4	ASQGTGEKLF
NA	TRBV6-1	TRBJ2-6	ASSDGGFWSGANVLT
TRBD1	TRBV9	TRBJ1-2	ASSPWTGTNYGYT
TRBD1	TRBV5-4	TRBJ1-1	ASSLGQGDLEAF
TRBD1	TRBV7-9	TRBJ2-2	ASSSPSPGQGAPGELF
NA	TRBV7-6	TRBJ1-2	ASSLGGGLDYGYT
TRBD2	TRBV6-5	NA	ASSTFGEGSEQY
NA	TRBV27	TRBJ1-5	ASRGASNQPQH